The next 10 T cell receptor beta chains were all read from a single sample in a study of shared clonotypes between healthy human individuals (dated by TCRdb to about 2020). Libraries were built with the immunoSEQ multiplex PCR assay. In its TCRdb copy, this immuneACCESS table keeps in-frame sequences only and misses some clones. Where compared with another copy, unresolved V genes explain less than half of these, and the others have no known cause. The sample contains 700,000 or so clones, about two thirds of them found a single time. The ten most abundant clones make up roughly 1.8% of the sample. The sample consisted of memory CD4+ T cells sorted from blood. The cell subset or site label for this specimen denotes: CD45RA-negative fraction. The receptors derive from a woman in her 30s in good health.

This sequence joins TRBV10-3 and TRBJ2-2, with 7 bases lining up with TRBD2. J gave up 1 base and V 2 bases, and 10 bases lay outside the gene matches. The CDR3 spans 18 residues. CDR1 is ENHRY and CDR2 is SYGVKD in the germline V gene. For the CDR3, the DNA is TGTGCCATCAGTGAGCGGAGGTGGCTAGCGGTGAACACCGGGGAGCTGTTTTTT. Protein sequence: CAISERRWLAVNTGELFF.

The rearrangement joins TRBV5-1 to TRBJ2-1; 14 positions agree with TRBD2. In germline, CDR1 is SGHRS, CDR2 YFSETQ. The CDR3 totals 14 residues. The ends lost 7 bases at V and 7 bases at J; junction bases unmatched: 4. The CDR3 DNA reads TGCGCCAGCGGGGGGACTAGCGGGAGTAATGAGCAGTTCTTC. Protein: CASGGTSGSNEQFF.

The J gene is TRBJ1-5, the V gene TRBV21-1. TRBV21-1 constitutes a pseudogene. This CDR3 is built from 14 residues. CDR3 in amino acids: CASSSGTEGQPQHF. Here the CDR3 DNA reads TGTGCCAGCAGCAGTGGGACGGAAGGTCAGCCCCAGCATTTT.

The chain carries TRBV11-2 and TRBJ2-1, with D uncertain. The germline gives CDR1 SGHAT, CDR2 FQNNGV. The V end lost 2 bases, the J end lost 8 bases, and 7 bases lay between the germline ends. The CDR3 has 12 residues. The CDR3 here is CASSLMGHEQFF. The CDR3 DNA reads TGTGCCAGCAGCTTAATGGGTCATGAGCAGTTCTTC. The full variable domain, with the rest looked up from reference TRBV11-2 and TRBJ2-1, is EAGVAQSPRYKIIEKRQSVAFWCNPISGHATLYWYQQILGQGPKLLIQFQNNGVVDDSQLPKDRFSAERLKGVDSTLKIQPAKLEDSAVYLCASSLMGHEQFFGPGTRLTVL.

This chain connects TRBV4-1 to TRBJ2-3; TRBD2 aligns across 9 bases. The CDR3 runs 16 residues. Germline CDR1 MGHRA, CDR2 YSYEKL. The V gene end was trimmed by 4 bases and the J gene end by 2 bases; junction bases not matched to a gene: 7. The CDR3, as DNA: TGCGCCAGCAGCCGAGAAGCGGGAGGAGCCACAGATACGCAGTATTTT. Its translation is CASSREAGGATDTQYF.

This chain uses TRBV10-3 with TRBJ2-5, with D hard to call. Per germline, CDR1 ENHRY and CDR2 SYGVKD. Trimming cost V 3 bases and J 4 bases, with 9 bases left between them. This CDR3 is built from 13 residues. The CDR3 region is CAISERAVETQYF. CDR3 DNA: TGTGCCATCAGTGAAAGGGCAGTAGAGACCCAGTACTTC.

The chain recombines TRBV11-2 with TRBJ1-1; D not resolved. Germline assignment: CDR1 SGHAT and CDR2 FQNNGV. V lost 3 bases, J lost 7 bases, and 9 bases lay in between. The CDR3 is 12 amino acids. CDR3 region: CASSFRGSEAFF. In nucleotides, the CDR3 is TGTGCCAGCAGCTTTCGTGGCAGTGAAGCTTTCTTT.

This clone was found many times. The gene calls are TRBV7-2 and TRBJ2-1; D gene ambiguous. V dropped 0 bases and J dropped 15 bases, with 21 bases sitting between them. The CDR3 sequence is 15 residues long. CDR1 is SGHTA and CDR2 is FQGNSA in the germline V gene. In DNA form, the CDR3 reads TGTGCCAGCAGCTTAGCAGGTTTGGAGTCGTCCCCCCTGTTCTTC. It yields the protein CASSLAGLESSPLFF.

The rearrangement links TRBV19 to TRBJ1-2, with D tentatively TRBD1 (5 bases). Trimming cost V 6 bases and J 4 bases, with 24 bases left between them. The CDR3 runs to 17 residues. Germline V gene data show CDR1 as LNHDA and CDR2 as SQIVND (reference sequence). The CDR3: CASRSNSGTVKSYGYTF. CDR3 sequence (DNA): TGTGCCAGTAGATCGAACTCCGGGACCGTTAAGAGCTATGGCTACACCTTC.

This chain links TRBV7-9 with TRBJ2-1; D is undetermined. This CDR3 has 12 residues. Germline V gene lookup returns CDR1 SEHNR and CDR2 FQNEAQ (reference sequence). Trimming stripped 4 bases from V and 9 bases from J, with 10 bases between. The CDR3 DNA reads TGTGCCAGCAGCTCCATCCCCACTGAGCAGTTCTTC. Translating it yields CASSSIPTEQFF.